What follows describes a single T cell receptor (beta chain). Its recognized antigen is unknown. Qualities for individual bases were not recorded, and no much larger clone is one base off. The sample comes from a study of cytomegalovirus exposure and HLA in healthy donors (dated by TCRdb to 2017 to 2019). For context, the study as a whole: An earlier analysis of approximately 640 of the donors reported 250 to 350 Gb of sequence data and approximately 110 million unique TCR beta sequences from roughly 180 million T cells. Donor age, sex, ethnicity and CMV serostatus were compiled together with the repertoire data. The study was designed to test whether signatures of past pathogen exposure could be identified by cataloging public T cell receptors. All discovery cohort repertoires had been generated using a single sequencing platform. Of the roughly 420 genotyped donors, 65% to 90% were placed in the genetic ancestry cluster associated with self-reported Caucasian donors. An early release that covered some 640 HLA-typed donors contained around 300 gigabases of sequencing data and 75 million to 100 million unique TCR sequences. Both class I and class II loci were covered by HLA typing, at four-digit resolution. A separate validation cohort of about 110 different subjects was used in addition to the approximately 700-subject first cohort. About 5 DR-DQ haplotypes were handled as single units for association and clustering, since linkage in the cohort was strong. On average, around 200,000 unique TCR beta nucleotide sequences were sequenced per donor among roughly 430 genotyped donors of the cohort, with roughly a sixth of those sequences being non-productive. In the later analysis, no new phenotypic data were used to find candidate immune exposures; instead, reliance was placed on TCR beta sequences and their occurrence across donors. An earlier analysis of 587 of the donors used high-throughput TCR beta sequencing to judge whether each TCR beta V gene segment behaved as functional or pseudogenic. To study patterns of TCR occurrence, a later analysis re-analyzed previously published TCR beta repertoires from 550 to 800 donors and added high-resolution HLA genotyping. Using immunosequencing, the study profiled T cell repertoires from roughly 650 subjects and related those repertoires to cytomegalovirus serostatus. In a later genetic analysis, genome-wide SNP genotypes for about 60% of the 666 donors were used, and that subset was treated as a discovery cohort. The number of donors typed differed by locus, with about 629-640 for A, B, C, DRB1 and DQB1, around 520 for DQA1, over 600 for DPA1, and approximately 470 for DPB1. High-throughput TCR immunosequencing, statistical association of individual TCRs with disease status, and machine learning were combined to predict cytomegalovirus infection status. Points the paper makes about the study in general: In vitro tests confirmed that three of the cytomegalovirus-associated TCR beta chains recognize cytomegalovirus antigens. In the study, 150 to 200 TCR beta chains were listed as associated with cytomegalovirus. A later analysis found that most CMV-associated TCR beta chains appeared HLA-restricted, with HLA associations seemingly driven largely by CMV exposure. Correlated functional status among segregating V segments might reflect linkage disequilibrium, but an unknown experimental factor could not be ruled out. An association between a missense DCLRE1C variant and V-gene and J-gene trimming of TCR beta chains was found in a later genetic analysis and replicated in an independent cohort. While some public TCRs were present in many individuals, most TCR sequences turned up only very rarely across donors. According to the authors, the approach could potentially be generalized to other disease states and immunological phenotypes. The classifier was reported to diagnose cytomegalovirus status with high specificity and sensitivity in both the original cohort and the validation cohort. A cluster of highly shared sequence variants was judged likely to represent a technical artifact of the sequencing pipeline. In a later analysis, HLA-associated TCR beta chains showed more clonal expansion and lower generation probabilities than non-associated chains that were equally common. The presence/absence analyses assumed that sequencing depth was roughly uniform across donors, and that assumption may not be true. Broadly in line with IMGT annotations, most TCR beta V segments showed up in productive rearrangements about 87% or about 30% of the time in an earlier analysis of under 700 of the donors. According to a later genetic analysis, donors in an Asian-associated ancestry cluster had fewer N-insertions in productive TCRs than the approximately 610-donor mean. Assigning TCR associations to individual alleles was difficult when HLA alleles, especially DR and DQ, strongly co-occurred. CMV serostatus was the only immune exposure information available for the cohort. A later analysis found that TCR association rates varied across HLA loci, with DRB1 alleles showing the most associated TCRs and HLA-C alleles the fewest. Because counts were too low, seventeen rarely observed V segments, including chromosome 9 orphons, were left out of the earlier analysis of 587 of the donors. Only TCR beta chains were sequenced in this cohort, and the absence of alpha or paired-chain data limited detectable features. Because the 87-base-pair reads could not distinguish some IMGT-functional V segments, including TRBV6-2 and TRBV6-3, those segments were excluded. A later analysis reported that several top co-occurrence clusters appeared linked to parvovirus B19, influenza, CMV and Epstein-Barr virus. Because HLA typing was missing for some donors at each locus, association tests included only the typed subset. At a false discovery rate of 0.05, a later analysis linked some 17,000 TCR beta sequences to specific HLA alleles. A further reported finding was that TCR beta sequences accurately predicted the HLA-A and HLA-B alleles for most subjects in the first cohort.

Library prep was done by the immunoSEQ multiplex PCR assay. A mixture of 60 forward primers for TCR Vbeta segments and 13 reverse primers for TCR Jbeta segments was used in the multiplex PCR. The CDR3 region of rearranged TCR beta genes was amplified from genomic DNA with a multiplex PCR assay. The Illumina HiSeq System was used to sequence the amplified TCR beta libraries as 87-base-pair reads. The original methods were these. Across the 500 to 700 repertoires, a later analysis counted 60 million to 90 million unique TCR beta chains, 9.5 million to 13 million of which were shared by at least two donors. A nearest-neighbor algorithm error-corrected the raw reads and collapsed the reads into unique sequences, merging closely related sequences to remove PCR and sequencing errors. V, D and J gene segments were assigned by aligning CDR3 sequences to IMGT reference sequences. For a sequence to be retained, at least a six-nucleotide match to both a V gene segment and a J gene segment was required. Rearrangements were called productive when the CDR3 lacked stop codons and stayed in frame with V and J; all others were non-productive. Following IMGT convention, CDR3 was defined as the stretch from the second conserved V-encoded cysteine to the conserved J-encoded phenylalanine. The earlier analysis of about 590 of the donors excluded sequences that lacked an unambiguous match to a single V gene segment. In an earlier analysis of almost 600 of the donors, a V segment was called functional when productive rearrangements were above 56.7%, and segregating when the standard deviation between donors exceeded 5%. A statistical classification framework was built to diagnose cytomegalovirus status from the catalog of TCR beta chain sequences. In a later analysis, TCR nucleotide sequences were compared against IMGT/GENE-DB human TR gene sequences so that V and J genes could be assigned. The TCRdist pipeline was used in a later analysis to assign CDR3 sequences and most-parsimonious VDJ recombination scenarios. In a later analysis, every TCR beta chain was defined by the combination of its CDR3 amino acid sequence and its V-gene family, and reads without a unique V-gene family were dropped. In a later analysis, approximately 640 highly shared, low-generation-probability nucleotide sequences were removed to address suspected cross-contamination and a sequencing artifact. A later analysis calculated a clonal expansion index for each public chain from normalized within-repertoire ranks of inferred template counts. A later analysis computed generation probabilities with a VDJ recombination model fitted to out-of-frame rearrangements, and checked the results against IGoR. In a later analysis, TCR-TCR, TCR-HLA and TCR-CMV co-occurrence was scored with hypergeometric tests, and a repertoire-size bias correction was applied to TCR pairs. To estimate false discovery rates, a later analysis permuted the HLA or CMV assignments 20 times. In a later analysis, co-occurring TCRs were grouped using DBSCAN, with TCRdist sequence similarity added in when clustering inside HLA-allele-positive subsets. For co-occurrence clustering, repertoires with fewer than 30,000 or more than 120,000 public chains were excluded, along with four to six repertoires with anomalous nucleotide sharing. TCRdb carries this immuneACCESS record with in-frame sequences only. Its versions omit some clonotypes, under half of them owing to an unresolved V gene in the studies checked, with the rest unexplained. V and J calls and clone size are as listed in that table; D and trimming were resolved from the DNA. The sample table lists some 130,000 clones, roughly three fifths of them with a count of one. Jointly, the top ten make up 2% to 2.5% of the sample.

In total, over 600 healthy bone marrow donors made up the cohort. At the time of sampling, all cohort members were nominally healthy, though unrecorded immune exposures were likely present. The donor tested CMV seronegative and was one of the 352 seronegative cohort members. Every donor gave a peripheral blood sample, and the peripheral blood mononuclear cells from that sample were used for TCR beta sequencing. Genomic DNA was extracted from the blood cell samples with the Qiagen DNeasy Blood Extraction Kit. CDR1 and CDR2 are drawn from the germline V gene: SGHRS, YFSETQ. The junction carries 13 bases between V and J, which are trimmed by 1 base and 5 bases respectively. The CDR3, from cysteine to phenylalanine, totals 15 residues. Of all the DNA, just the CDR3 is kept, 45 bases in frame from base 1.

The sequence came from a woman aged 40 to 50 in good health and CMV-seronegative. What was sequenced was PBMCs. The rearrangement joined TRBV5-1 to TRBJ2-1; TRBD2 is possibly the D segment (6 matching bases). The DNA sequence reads TGCGCCAGCAGCTTGTTGGCGGGGAGACACAATGAGCAGTTCTTC. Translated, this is CASSLLAGRHNEQFF.